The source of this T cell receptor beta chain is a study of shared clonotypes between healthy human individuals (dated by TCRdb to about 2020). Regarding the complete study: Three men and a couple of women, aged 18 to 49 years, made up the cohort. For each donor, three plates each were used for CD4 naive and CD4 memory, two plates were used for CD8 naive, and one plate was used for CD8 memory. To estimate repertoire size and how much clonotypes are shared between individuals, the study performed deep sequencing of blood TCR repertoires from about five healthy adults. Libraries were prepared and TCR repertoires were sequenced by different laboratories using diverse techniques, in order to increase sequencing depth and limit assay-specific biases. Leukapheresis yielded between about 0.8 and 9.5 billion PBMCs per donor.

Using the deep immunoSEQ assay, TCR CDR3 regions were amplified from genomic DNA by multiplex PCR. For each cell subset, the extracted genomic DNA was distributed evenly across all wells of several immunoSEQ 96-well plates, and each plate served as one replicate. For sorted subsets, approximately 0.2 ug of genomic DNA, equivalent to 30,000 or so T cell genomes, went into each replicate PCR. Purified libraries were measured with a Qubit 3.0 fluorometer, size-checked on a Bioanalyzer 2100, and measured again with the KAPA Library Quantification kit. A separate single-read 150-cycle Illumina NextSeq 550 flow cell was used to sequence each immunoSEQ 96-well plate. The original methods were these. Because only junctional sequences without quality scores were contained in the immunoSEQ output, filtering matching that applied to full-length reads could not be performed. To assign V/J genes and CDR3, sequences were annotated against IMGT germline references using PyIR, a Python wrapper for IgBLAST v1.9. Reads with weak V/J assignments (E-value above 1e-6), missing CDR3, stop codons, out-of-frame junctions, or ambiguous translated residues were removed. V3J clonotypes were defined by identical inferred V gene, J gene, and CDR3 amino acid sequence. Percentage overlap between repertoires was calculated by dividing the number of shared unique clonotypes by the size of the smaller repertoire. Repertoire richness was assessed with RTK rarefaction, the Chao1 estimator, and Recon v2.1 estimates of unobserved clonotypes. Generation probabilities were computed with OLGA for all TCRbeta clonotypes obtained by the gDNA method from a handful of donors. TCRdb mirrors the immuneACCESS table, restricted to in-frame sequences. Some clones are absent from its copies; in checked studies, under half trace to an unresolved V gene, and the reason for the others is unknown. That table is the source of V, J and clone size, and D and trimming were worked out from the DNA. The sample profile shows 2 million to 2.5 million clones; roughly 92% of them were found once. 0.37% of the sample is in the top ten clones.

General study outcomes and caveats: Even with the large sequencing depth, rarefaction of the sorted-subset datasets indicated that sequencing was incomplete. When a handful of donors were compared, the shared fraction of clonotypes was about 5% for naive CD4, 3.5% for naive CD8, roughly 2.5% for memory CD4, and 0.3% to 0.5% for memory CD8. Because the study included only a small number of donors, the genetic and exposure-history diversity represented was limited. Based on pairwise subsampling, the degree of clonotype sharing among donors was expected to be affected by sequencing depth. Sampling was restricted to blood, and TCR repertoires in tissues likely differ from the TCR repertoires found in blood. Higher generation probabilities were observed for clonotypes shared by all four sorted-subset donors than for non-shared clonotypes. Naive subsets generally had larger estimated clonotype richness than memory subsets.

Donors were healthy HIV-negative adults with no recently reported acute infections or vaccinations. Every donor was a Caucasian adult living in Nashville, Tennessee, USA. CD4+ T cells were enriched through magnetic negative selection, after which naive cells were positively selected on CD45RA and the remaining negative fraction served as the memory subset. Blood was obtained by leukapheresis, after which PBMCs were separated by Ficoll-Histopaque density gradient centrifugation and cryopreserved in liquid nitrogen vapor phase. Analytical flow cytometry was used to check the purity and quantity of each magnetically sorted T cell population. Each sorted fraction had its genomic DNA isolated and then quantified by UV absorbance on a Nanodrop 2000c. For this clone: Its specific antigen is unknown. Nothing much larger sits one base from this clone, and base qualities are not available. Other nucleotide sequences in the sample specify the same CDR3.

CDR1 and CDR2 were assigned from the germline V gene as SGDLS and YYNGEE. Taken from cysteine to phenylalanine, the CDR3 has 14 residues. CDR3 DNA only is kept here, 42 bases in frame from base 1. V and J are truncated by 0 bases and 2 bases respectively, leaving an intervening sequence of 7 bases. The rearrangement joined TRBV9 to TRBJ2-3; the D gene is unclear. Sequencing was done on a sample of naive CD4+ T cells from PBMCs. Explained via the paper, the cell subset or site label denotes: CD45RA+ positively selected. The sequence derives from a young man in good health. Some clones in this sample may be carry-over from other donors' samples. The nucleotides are TGTGCCAGCAGCGTAGTGCCCTCCACAGATACGCAGTATTTT. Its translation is CASSVVPSTDTQYF. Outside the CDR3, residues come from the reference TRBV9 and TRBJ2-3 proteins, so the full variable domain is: DSGVTQTPKHLITATGQRVTLRCSPRSGDLSVYWYQQSLDQGLQFLIQYYNGEERAKGNILERFSAQQFPDLHSELNLSSLELGDSALYFCASSVVPSTDTQYFGPGTRLTVL.